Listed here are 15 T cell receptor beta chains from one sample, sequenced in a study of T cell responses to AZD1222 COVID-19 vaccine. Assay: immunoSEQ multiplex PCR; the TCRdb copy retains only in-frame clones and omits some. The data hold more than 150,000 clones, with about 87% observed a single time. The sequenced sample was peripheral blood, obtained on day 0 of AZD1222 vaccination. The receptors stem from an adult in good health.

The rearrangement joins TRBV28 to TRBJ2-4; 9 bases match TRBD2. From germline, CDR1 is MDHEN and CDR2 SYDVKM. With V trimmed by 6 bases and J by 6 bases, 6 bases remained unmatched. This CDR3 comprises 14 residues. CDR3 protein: CASRPGLARNIQYF. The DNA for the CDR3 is TGTGCCAGCAGGCCGGGACTAGCAAGAAACATTCAGTACTTC.

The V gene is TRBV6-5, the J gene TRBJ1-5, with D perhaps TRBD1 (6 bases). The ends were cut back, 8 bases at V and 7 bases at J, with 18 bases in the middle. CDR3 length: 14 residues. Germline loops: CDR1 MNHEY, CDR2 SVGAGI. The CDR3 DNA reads TGTGCCAGCGGCCCAGCGGGGGGCTGGCAGCCCCAGCATTTT. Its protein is CASGPAGGWQPQHF.

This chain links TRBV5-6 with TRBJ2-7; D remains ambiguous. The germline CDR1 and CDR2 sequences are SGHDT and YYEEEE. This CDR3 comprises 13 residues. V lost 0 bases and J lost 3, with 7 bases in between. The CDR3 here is CASSLGRRYEQYF. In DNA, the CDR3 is TGTGCCAGCAGCTTGGGACGGCGCTACGAGCAGTACTTC.

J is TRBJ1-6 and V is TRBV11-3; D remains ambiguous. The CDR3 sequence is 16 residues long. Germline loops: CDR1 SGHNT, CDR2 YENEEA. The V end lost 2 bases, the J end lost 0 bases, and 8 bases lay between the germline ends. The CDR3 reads CASSLKRGSYNSPLHF. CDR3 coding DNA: TGTGCCAGCAGCTTAAAGAGAGGCTCCTATAATTCACCCCTCCACTTT.

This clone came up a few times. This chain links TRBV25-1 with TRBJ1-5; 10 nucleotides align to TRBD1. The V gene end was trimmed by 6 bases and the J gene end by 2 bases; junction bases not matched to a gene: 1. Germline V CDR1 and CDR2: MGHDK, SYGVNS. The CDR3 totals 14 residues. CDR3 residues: CASRGTGGNQPQHF. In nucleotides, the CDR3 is TGTGCCAGCAGAGGGACAGGGGGCAATCAGCCCCAGCATTTT.

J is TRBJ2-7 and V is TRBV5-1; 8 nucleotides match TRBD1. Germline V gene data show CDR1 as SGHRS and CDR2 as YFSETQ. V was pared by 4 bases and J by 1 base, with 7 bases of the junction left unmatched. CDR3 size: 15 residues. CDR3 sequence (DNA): TGCGCCAGCAGCCGCGACAGGGGAACTTCCTACGAGCAGTACTTC. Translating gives CASSRDRGTSYEQYF.

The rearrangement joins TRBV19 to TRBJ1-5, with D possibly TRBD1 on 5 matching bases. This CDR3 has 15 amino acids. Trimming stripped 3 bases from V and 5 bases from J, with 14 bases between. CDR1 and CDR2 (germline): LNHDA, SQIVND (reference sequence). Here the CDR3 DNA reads TGTGCCAGTAGTATTTCCCCACAGGCTTATCAGCCCCAGCATTTT. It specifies CASSISPQAYQPQHF.

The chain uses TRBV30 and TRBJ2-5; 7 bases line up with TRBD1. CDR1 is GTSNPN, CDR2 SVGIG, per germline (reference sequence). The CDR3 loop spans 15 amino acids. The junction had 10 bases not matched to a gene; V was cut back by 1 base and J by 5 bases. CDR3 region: CAWSDGQATRETQYF. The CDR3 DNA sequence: TGTGCCTGGAGTGACGGACAGGCCACCAGGGAGACCCAGTACTTC.

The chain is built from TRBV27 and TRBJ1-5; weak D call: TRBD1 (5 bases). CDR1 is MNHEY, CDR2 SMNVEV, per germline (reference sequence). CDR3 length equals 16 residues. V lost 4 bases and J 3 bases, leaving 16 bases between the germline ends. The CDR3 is CASSSTTGQLNQPQHF. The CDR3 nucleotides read TGTGCCAGCAGTTCCACAACCGGACAACTCAATCAGCCCCAGCATTTT.

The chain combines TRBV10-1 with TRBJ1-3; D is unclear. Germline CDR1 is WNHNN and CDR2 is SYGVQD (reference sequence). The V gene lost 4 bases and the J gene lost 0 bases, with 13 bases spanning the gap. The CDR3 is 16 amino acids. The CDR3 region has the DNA TGCGCCAGCAGTGTCGGAGGGATACTCTCTGGAAACACCATATATTTT. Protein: CASSVGGILSGNTIYF.

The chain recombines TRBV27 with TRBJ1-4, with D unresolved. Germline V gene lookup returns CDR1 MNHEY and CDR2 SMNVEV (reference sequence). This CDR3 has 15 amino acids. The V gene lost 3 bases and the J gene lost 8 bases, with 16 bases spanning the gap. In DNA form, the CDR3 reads TGTGCCAGCAGTTTCGGGTGGCGCCCGACGGAAAAACTGTTTTTT. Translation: CASSFGWRPTEKLFF.

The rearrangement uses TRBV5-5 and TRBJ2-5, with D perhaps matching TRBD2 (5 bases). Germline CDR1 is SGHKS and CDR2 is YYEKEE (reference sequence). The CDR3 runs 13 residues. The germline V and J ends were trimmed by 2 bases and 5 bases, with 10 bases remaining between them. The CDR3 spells CASSLFGMETQYF. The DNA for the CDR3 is TGTGCCAGCAGCTTATTCGGGATGGAGACCCAGTACTTC. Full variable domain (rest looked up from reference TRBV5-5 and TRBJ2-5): DAGVTQSPTHLIKTRGQQVTLRCSPISGHKSVSWYQQVLGQGPQFIFQYYEKEERGRGNFPDRFSARQFPNYSSELNVNALLLGDSALYLCASSLFGMETQYFGPGTRLLVL.

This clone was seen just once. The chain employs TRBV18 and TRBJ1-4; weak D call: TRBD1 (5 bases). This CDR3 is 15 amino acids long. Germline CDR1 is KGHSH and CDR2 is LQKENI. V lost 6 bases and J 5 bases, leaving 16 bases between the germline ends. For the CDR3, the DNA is TGTGCCAGCTCTCAACCCGGGACGGAGAATGAAAAACTGTTTTTT. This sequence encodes CASSQPGTENEKLFF.

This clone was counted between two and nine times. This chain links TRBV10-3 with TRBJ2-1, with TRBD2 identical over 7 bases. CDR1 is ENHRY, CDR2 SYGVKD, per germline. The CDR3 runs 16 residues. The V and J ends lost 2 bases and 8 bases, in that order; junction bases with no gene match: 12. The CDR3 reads CAISEQSGIQSDEQFF. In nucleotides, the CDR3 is TGTGCCATCAGTGAGCAAAGCGGGATTCAGAGTGATGAGCAGTTCTTC.

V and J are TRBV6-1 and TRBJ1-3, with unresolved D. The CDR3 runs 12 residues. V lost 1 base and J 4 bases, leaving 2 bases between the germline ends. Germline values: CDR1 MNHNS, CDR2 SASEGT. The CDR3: CASSEVGNTIYF. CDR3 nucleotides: TGTGCCAGCAGTGAAGTAGGAAACACCATATATTTT.